This is a list of T cell receptor beta chains from one sample in a study of cytomegalovirus exposure and HLA in healthy donors. Profiling relied on immunoSEQ multiplex PCR, and the TCRdb table lists in-frame clones only, not all of them. The sample has over 110,000 clones; roughly 74% are singletons. The sequenced sample was PBMCs. The receptors originated from a woman between 40 and 50 years old in good health and CMV-seropositive. The CDR3 runs from the conserved cysteine through the conserved F or W. A D gene is named only where the DNA matches it firmly. Part of the rows lack a size; the others show once, few, many or a class for expanded clones.

v_call	clone_size	d_call	j_call	cdr3_nt	cdr3_aa
TRBV2	-	-	TRBJ2-2	TGTGCCAGCAGAGCGGGCCCGAACACCGGGGAGCTGTTTTTT	CASRAGPNTGELFF
TRBV10-3	-	TRBD1	TRBJ1-2	TGTGCCATCAGTGAGTCGTCCGGGACAGTTAACTATGGCTACACCTTC	CAISESSGTVNYGYTF
TRBV5-1	-	TRBD2	TRBJ2-7	TGCGCCAGCAGCATTACTAGCGGGAGGGGGTACGAGCAGTACTTC	CASSITSGRGYEQYF
TRBV25-1	-	TRBD2	TRBJ2-3	TGTGCCAGCCTCCGGGAGGAAGGAGATACGCAGTATTTT	CASLREEGDTQYF
TRBV7-9	once	TRBD1	TRBJ2-2	TGTGCCAGCAGCCCCCGGGACAGGGCGGCCGGGGAGCTGTTTTTT	CASSPRDRAAGELFF
TRBV21-1	few	-	TRBJ2-7	TGTGCCAGCAGCAAAACAGACAGGGGAGACACCTACGAGCAGTACTTC	CASSKTDRGDTYEQYF
TRBV19	-	TRBD2	TRBJ2-3	TGTGCCAGTAGTCGGGGGGGGTTTAGGGGCACAGATACGCAGTATTTT	CASSRGGFRGTDTQYF
TRBV6-1	once	TRBD2	TRBJ2-4	TGTGCCAGCAGCCGGGACTACCTAGCCAAAAACATTCAGTACTTC	CASSRDYLAKNIQYF
TRBV28	-	TRBD1	TRBJ1-4	TGTGCCAGCAGCCCTCCGGGACAGGAGAATGAAAAACTGTTTTTT	CASSPPGQENEKLFF
TRBV30	-	-	TRBJ2-3	TGTGCCTGGAGTGTCGTACAGGGAGGGGGAGATACGCAGTATTTT	CAWSVVQGGGDTQYF
TRBV4-1	-	-	TRBJ1-4	TGCGCCAGCAGCCACGACCGGGGAGGGAAAAATGAAAAACTGTTTTTT	CASSHDRGGKNEKLFF
TRBV6-1	-	TRBD1	TRBJ1-2	TGTGCCAGCAGTGTAGAGGACAGGGTGTACTATGGCTACACCTTC	CASSVEDRVYYGYTF
TRBV19	-	-	TRBJ1-4	TGTGCCAGTAGTATTGGGCAGGGGAATGAAAAACTGTTTTTT	CASSIGQGNEKLFF
TRBV7-9	few	-	TRBJ2-2	TGTGCCAGCAGCTCTCAGGGTCCATCCTACACCGGGGAGCTGTTTTTT	CASSSQGPSYTGELFF
TRBV7-9	few	-	TRBJ1-1	TGTGCCAGCCGGCGGGGGGGGACCTCTGAAGCTTTCTTT	CASRRGGTSEAFF
TRBV10-3	-	-	TRBJ2-3	TGTGCCATCAGTCAGGGGGATACGCAGTATTTT	CAISQGDTQYF
TRBV6-6	-	-	TRBJ2-3	TGTGCCAGCAGTTACGACGGGGATGGGAGCACAGATACGCAGTATTTT	CASSYDGDGSTDTQYF
TRBV6-1	few	-	TRBJ2-7	TGTGCCATTCCCCAGGGCCCAGACTCCTACGAGCAGTACTTC	CAIPQGPDSYEQYF
TRBV7-9	-	TRBD2	TRBJ2-4	TGTGCCAGCAGCTATGGGACTACCTTAGCCAAAAACATTCAGTACTTC	CASSYGTTLAKNIQYF
TRBV5-6	-	-	TRBJ2-2	TGTGCCAGCAGAAGAACAGCTAAAGGGAGCCTCACCGGGGAGCTGTTTTTT	CASRRTAKGSLTGELFF
TRBV19	-	TRBD2	TRBJ2-4	TGTGCCAGTAGTACAGCGGGCGGGAGACTGAACATTCAGTACTTC	CASSTAGGRLNIQYF
TRBV6-1	-	TRBD1	TRBJ1-4	TGTGCCAGCAGTGATTCAAGTTACAGGGGAACTAATGAAAAACTGTTTTTT	CASSDSSYRGTNEKLFF
TRBV5-1	-	-	TRBJ2-5	TGCGCCAGCAGCTTGGGCGTCGGCAGTTCGCGGGAAGAGACCCAGTACTTC	CASSLGVGSSREETQYF
TRBV30	-	-	TRBJ1-1	TGTGCCTGGAGTGTACCAGCGGCAGCGGCCGCTTTCTTT	CAWSVPAAAAAFF
TRBV13	-	-	TRBJ2-7	TGTGCCAGCAGCTCCCGACGGGACTCCCTTTACGAGCAGTACTTC	CASSSRRDSLYEQYF
TRBV11-2	-	-	TRBJ1-6	TGTGCCAGCAGCTTAGATCTAGGTTCACCCCTCCACTTT	CASSLDLGSPLHF
TRBV7-2	-	TRBD2	TRBJ2-7	TGTGCCAGCAGCGCGACTAGCGGGAGTTACGAGCAGTACTTC	CASSATSGSYEQYF
TRBV7-2	-	-	TRBJ2-2	TGTGCCAGCAGCTTAGGGGGACACTCTCGCAACACCGGGGAGCTGTTTTTT	CASSLGGHSRNTGELFF
TRBV5-6	few	-	TRBJ1-4	TGTGCCAGCAGCTTCCTAGATGCCAGTAGTGAAAAACTGTTTTTT	CASSFLDASSEKLFF
TRBV7-8	-	TRBD1	TRBJ2-4	TGTGCCAGCAGCTTAGGAAGGGGGGGACTACAGGGGGCAAATAAGTACTTC	CASSLGRGGLQGANKYF
TRBV6-6	-	-	TRBJ1-2	TGTGCCAGCAGTTACAGCGGGACGGACTATGGCTACACCTTC	CASSYSGTDYGYTF
TRBV5-1	few	-	TRBJ1-3	TGCGCCAGCAGCTTGGAGGCGGCGGGGCAAAATGGAAACACCATATATTTT	CASSLEAAGQNGNTIYF
TRBV5-1	few	-	TRBJ2-2	TGCGCCAGCAGCCCCCTAATCACCTCCGGGCTAGCCGCCGGGGAGCTGTTTTTT	CASSPLITSGLAAGELFF
TRBV4-1	-	-	TRBJ2-5	TGCGCCAGCAGCCAAGTTCCCCCCCCCGAGGAGACCCAGTACTTC	CASSQVPPPEETQYF
TRBV6-1	-	-	TRBJ1-2	TGTGCCTCAACCCCAGGTCTCCTGGCCTATGGCTACACCTTC	CASTPGLLAYGYTF
TRBV4-2	-	TRBD2	TRBJ2-7	TGTGCCAGCACGTTAGCGGGAGGGAGCTCCTACGAGCAGTACTTC	CASTLAGGSSYEQYF
TRBV7-9	once	-	TRBJ2-7	TGTGCCAGCAGCCTCGGGACCTACGAGCAGTACTTC	CASSLGTYEQYF
TRBV5-8	-	-	TRBJ2-5	TGTGCCAGCAGCTTGTGGGGAGCTGGGACCCAGTACTTC	CASSLWGAGTQYF
TRBV6-5	-	TRBD1	TRBJ1-2	TGTGCCAGCATCTCAGGACAGGGGAACTATGGCTACACCTTC	CASISGQGNYGYTF
TRBV28	few	-	TRBJ2-3	TGTGCCAGCAGCGGGACACTCACAGATACGCAGTATTTT	CASSGTLTDTQYF
TRBV28	-	-	TRBJ1-1	TGTGCCAGCAGTCCAGGGGTGAACACTGAAGCTTTCTTT	CASSPGVNTEAFF
TRBV4-2	-	-	TRBJ2-5	TGTGCCAGCAGCCAAGACATAGCTCGGGAGACCCAGTACTTC	CASSQDIARETQYF
TRBV6-5	-	-	TRBJ2-7	TGTGCCAGCAGGCGCAGTTGGAGCTCCTACGAGCAGTACTTC	CASRRSWSSYEQYF